Listed here is a single T cell receptor beta chain. Looked up from germline, CDR1 is SGHTA and CDR2 is FQGNSA. V gave up 5 bases and J gave up 5 bases, with 6 bases separating them. The CDR3 totals 12 residues. The record originates from a study of blood T cell repertoires in COVID-19. Study-wide context: Samples taken during acute and convalescent COVID-19 were collected in the United States, Italy and Spain. From T cells, B-cell-depleted T cells, or PBMCs came the material, which was cDNA or gDNA.

In the authors' workflow: By means of reference gene primer amplification, nucleated cell counts were estimated. The method was immunoSEQ multiplex PCR; TCRdb's version includes in-frame clones alone and lacks a portion of them. V, J and clone size derive from that table, while D and trimming were established from the DNA sequence. Altogether 90,000 to 120,000 clones are present, about four fifths being singletons, with the ten largest covering 4% to 4.5%. Sequencing used peripheral blood. This receptor was taken from a woman aged 70-85 years with acute or convalescent COVID-19. The V gene is TRBV7-2, the J gene TRBJ2-2; D unresolved. The CDR3 is CASSPTTGELFF. The DNA of the CDR3 is TGTGCCAGCAGCCCCACTACCGGGGAGCTGTTTTTT.